This T cell receptor (beta chain) was found in a study of cytomegalovirus exposure and HLA in healthy donors. Study conclusions and caveats: Across donors, presence/absence analyses took sequencing depth to be roughly uniform. For most TCR sequences rarity was the rule, although some public TCRs occurred in many donors. Owing to their indistinguishability, certain V segments, notably TRBV6-2 and TRBV6-3, were excluded.

Germline CDR1 reads KGHSH; CDR2 reads LQKENI. Unmatched junction bases numbered 0, after V lost 2 bases and J lost 1 base. The CDR3 contains 15 residues. As regards this clone: Its antigen is unidentified.

The PCR was carried out with 60 Vbeta primers and 13 Jbeta primers. Assay: immunoSEQ multiplex PCR; the TCRdb copy retains only in-frame clones and omits some. The sample lists some 140,000 clones; 65% to 75% were seen once. This sequence was found in a man aged 30-40 years in good health and CMV-seronegative. This sequence joins TRBV18 and TRBJ2-3, with 10 bases aligning to TRBD2. The source material was PBMCs. CDR3 nucleotides: TGTGCCAGCTCACCAACTAGCGGGGGCACAGATACGCAGTATTTT. Its protein is CASSPTSGGTDTQYF.